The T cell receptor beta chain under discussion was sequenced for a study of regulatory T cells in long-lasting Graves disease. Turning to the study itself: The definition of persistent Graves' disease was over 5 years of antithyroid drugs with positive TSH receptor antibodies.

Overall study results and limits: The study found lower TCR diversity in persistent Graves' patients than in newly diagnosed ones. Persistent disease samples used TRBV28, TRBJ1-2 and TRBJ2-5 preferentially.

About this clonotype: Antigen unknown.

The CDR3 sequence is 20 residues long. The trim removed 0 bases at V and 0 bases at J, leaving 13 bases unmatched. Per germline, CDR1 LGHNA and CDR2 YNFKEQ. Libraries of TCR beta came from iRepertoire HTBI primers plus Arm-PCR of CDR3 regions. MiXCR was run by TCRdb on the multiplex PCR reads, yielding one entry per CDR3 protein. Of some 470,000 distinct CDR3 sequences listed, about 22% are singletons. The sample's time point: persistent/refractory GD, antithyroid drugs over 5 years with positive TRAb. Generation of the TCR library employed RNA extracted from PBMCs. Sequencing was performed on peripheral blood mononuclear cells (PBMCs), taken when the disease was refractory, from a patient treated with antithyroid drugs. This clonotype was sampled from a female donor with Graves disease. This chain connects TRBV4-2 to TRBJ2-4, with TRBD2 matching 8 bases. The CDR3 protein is CASSQERIAGGPLAKNIQYF. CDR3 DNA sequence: TGTGCCAGCAGCCAAGAGCGGATCGCGGGAGGACCCCTAGCCAAAAACATTCAGTACTTC.